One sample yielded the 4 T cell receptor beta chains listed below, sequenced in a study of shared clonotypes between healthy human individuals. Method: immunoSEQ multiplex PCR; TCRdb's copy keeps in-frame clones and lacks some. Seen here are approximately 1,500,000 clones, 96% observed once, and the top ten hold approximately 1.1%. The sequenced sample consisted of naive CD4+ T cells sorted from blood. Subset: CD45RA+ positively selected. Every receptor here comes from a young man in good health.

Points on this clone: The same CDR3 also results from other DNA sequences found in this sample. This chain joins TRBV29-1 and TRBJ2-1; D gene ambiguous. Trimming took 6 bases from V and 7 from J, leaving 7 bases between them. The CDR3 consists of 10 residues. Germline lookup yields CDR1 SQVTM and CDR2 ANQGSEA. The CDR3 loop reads CSVVSNEQFF. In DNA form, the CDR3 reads TGCAGCGTAGTGTCGAATGAGCAGTTCTTC.

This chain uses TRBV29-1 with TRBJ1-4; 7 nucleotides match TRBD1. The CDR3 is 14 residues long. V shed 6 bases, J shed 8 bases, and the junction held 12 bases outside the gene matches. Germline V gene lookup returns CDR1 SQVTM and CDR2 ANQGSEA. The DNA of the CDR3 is TGCAGCGTGGGGGGACAGACAAACGGGGAAAAACTGTTTTTT. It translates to CSVGGQTNGEKLFF.

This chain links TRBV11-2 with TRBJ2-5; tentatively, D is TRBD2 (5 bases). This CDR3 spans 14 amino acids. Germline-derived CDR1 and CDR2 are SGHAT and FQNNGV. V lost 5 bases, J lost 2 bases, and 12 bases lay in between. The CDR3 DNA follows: TGTGCCAGCAGCGGGCGGGCCAGGCAAGAGACCCAGTACTTC. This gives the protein CASSGRARQETQYF.

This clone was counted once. The CDR3 region has the DNA TGTGCCAGCAGGTTCCCAGGGGTAAAGAGTACCGGGGAGCTGTTTTTT. Its protein is CASRFPGVKSTGELFF. The V and J genes are TRBV28 and TRBJ2-2; D is perhaps TRBD1 (6 bases). The length of the CDR3 is 16 residues. CDR1 is MDHEN and CDR2 is SYDVKM in the germline V gene. V shed 6 bases and J shed 5 bases, with 19 bases lying between them.